The 18 T cell receptor beta chains below were found in one sample sequenced in a study of T cell changes during pregnancy in multiple sclerosis (dated by TCRdb to between 2018 and 2020). The protocol used for the library was the immunoSEQ multiplex PCR assay. The clones in this table, taken by TCRdb from immuneACCESS, are in-frame only. Not every clone is retained; where verified, under half of the shortfall comes from an unresolved V gene, and the cause of the rest is unknown. The sample table shows tens of thousands of clones, and around 87% are seen once. The ten top clones hold 5% to 5.5% of the sample. Source: peripheral blood, taken after pregnancy. Receptors were obtained from a female donor in good health, enrolled as a control in a pregnancy study.

The count of this clone is one. This chain links TRBV11-2 with TRBJ1-1; perhaps TRBD1 as D (6 bases). Germline-derived CDR1 and CDR2 are SGHAT and FQNNGV. Trimming removed 2 bases at V and 5 bases at J, with 12 bases between. This CDR3 comprises 14 residues. The CDR3: CASSLTGRGTEAFF. The CDR3 DNA reads as TGTGCCAGCAGCTTAACAGGGAGGGGGACTGAAGCTTTCTTT.

DNA for the CDR3: TGTGCCAGCAGCTTAGGACTCCCTGTAGGTACGCAGTATTTT. This gives the protein CASSLGLPVGTQYF. The chain employs TRBV11-2 and TRBJ2-3, with D unclear. The germline V gene has CDR1 SGHAT and CDR2 FQNNGV. Trimming stripped 1 base from V and 8 bases from J, with 13 bases between. The CDR3 runs 14 residues.

The chain links TRBV20-1 to TRBJ2-1; a possible D gene is TRBD1 (5 bases). The CDR3 is made up of 10 amino acids. Trimming left V 5 bases short and J 15 bases short, with 14 bases between. Per germline, CDR1 DFQATT and CDR2 SNEGSKA (reference sequence). The CDR3 region has the DNA TGCAGTGCTCTTAAGGGGTCCCCGTTCTTC. Protein product: CSALKGSPFF.

The rearrangement links TRBV5-5 to TRBJ1-1; D is undetermined. The CDR3 length is 14 residues. Germline assignment: CDR1 SGHKS and CDR2 YYEKEE (reference sequence). The V and J ends lost 0 bases and 4 bases respectively, with 10 bases between them. The CDR3 region is CASSLVDPGTEAFF. The DNA of the CDR3 is TGTGCCAGCAGCTTGGTGGATCCGGGCACTGAAGCTTTCTTT.

Regarding this clone: The identical CDR3 is also encoded by other nucleotide sequences in the sample. The chain is built from TRBV5-1 and TRBJ2-7; 9 bases are shared with TRBD1. CDR1 and CDR2 (germline): SGHRS, YFSETQ. The CDR3 sequence is 15 residues long. The J segment lost 0 bases and the V segment lost 2 bases, leaving 3 bases of the junction unmatched. CDR3 residues: CASSFGTGISYEQYF. CDR3 nucleotide sequence: TGCGCCAGCAGCTTCGGGACAGGGATCTCCTACGAGCAGTACTTC.

The gene calls are TRBV7-8 and TRBJ2-2, with D possibly being TRBD2 (6 bases). The V gene's germline CDR1 is SGHVS and CDR2 FQNEAQ. V was trimmed by 5 bases and J by 5 bases, leaving 15 bases between them. The CDR3 length is 15 residues. CDR3 nucleotide sequence: TGTGCCAGCAGCCCACTAGGCGGGGCGACCGGGGAGCTGTTTTTT. It encodes CASSPLGGATGELFF.

This rearrangement joins TRBV6-4 to TRBJ2-2; D perhaps matches TRBD2 (6 bases). V lost 9 bases, J lost 7 bases, and 12 bases lay in between. Per the germline V gene, CDR1 is MRHNA and CDR2 is SNTAGT. The CDR3 is 12 residues long. This CDR3 reads CASRGSGGELFF. As DNA, the CDR3 is TGTGCCAGTCGGGGGTCAGGCGGGGAGCTGTTTTTT.

V gene TRBV5-6 combines with J gene TRBJ1-1; TRBD1 matches 8 bases. The CDR3 loop spans 15 amino acids. In germline, CDR1 is SGHDT, CDR2 YYEEEE. The ends lost 0 bases at V and 7 bases at J; junction bases unmatched: 8. The DNA of the CDR3 is TGTGCCAGCAGCTTGGGCCCCAGGGGGCGCGGTGAAGCTTTCTTT. This translates into CASSLGPRGRGEAFF.

The rearrangement links TRBV6-5 to TRBJ2-5, with TRBD1 matching 12 bases. CDR3 length: 16 amino acids. Germline V CDR1 and CDR2: MNHEY, SVGAGI. V lost 4 bases and J lost 5; bases outside the gene matches: 8. The CDR3 region is CASSLSGTGGSETQYF. CDR3 nucleotides: TGTGCCAGCAGTTTATCCGGGACAGGGGGCTCCGAGACCCAGTACTTC.

This clone was seen a few times. CDR3 sequence: CASSSPRGEGHGNTIYF. The CDR3, as DNA: TGTGCCAGCAGCTCCCCTCGCGGGGAGGGCCATGGAAACACCATATATTTT. The rearrangement joins TRBV9 to TRBJ1-3; D unresolved. The germline V gene has CDR1 SGDLS and CDR2 YYNGEE. The CDR3 has 17 amino acids. Trimming removed 4 bases at V and 3 bases at J, with 20 bases between. Full variable domain (outside the CDR3, taken from reference TRBV9 and TRBJ1-3): DSGVTQTPKHLITATGQRVTLRCSPRSGDLSVYWYQQSLDQGLQFLIQYYNGEERAKGNILERFSAQQFPDLHSELNLSSLELGDSALYFCASSSPRGEGHGNTIYFGEGSWLTVV.

V usage is TRBV29-1 and J usage is TRBJ1-1, with D unresolved. Germline CDR1 and CDR2: SQVTM and ANQGSEA. This CDR3 has 13 residues. The V and J ends lost 7 bases and 1 base respectively, with 13 bases between them. The CDR3 DNA is TGCAGCGCTAAGAGGGCCAAGAACACTGAAGCTTTCTTT. It encodes CSAKRAKNTEAFF.

The chain uses TRBV11-2 and TRBJ2-5; no clear D. Trimming took 6 bases from V and 2 from J, leaving 13 bases between them. CDR1 and CDR2 from the germline V gene are SGHAT and FQNNGV. The CDR3 totals 14 residues. The chain's CDR3 is CASRDWSGQETQYF. The DNA for the CDR3 is TGTGCCAGCAGAGATTGGTCGGGTCAAGAGACCCAGTACTTC.

This chain links TRBV5-1 with TRBJ2-1; 8 bases are shared with TRBD2. The V and J ends lost 1 base and 2 bases, in that order; junction bases with no gene match: 5. CDR3 size: 16 residues. CDR1 is SGHRS, CDR2 YFSETQ, per germline. CDR3 nucleotide sequence: TGCGCCAGCAGCTTGAGTTCAGCGGGGGCCTACAATGAGCAGTTCTTC. This gives the protein CASSLSSAGAYNEQFF.

This chain joins TRBV7-2 and TRBJ1-5, with 9 bases lining up with TRBD1. With 5 bases clipped from V and 6 bases from J, the junction kept 5 bases outside the gene matches. Germline CDR1 reads SGHTA; CDR2 reads FQGNSA. The CDR3 is 14 residues long. This CDR3 is CASSTGTGSQPQHF. The CDR3 DNA is TGTGCCAGCAGCACCGGGACAGGGAGTCAGCCCCAGCATTTT.

This clone is a singleton in its sample. The chain carries TRBV6-1 and TRBJ1-1; 8 bases line up with TRBD1. Trimming took 5 bases from V and 8 from J; bases not matched to a gene: 4. CDR1 is MNHNS and CDR2 is SASEGT in the germline V gene. The CDR3 length is 12 residues. The CDR3 DNA is TGTGCCAGCAGTCCAACAGGGGGGGAAGCTTTCTTT. Protein product: CASSPTGGEAFF.

The chain uses TRBV11-2 and TRBJ2-7; 7 bases map to TRBD1. J lost 4 bases, V lost 0 bases, and 0 bases had no gene match. The CDR3 has 13 residues. Germline values: CDR1 SGHAT, CDR2 FQNNGV. The CDR3 here is CASSLDRGYEQYF. CDR3 DNA sequence: TGTGCCAGCAGCTTAGACAGGGGGTACGAGCAGTACTTC.

This clone is medium-sized. The chain recombines TRBV23-1 with TRBJ1-1; D call uncertain. TRBV23-1 is recorded as an ORF, its role being uncertain. Trimming stripped 7 bases from V and 4 bases from J, with 25 bases between. This CDR3 has 17 residues. CDR3 DNA sequence: TGCGCCAGCATCGGGAATGGGTTTCTTTACCCGGCCACTGAAGCTTTCTTT. It specifies CASIGNGFLYPATEAFF.

The chain is built from TRBV27 and TRBJ1-3, with 8 bases aligning to TRBD1. Looked up from germline, CDR1 is MNHEY and CDR2 is SMNVEV (reference sequence). The CDR3 totals 17 residues. J gave up 0 bases and V 7 bases, and 11 bases lay outside the gene matches. The CDR3 reads CASTPRGQGLSGNTIYF. In DNA form, the CDR3 reads TGTGCCAGCACTCCCAGAGGACAGGGACTCTCTGGAAACACCATATATTTT.